What follows are 8 T cell receptor beta chains derived from one specimen sequenced in a study of blood T cell repertoires in COVID-19 (dated by TCRdb to 2019 to 2021). Libraries were prepared through the immunoSEQ multiplex PCR assay. TCRdb carries this immuneACCESS record with in-frame sequences only. Its versions omit some clonotypes, under half of them owing to an unresolved V gene in the studies checked, with the rest unexplained. For this sample the table gives about 160,000 clones, of which 75% to 85% were detected only once. The ten largest account for approximately 7.6% of the sample. The source material was peripheral blood. Receptors were obtained from a woman aged 60 to 75 with COVID-19, enrolled during active disease.

This chain uses TRBV15 with TRBJ2-7; D is unclear. The germline V gene encodes CDR1 LNHNV and CDR2 YYDKDF (reference sequence). This CDR3 has 16 residues. V lost 0 bases, J lost 0 bases, and 12 bases lay in between. The CDR3 protein is CATSRDLSGFSYEQYF. CDR3 in DNA: TGTGCCACCAGCAGAGATCTATCCGGGTTCTCCTACGAGCAGTACTTC.

J is TRBJ1-1 and V is TRBV5-4; the match to TRBD1 covers 9 bases. V lost 4 bases to trimming and J lost 0 bases; unmatched junction nucleotides: 7. The CDR3 length is 16 residues. Germline V gene data show CDR1 as SGHNT and CDR2 as YYREEE (reference sequence). In DNA form, the CDR3 reads TGTGCCAGCAGCCCACGACAGGGGGGATTGAACACTGAAGCTTTCTTT. Its protein product is CASSPRQGGLNTEAFF.

The V and J genes are TRBV24-1 and TRBJ2-2; the match to TRBD1 covers 7 bases. The CDR3 is made up of 14 amino acids. Germline-derived CDR1 and CDR2 are KGHDR and SFDVKD. With V trimmed by 5 bases and J by 5 bases, 4 bases remained unmatched. This CDR3 is CATSVSGGTGELFF. CDR3 bases: TGTGCCACCAGTGTGTCAGGGGGAACCGGGGAGCTGTTTTTT.

This clone showed up many times. Other DNA sequences of this sample code for an identical CDR3. The chain couples TRBV5-1 to TRBJ2-6; no clear D. V was trimmed by 0 bases and J by 0 bases, leaving 4 bases between them. The germline gives CDR1 SGHRS, CDR2 YFSETQ. The CDR3 contains 15 residues. Here the CDR3 reads CASSLGSSGANVLTF. CDR3 nucleotides: TGCGCCAGCAGCTTGGGCAGCTCTGGGGCCAACGTCCTGACTTTC.

This clone was detected only once. The chain joins TRBV9 to TRBJ2-1; TRBD2 aligns across 11 bases. Germline CDR1 is SGDLS and CDR2 is YYNGEE. This CDR3 spans 14 amino acids. V was clipped by 0 bases and J by 10 bases; unmatched bases: 3. The CDR3 DNA follows: TGTGCCAGCAGCGTAGGACTAGCGGGGAGGGAGCAGTTCTTC. Translating gives CASSVGLAGREQFF.

CDR3 sequence (DNA): TGTGCCAGCAGCTTGGGGGCGGGGCCCACCTACGAGCAGTACTTC. Encoded protein: CASSLGAGPTYEQYF. The V and J genes are TRBV5-4 and TRBJ2-7, with D possibly being TRBD2 (6 bases). The CDR3 runs to 15 residues. CDR1 SGHNT and CDR2 YYREEE come from the germline V gene (reference sequence). V was trimmed by 0 bases and J by 2 bases, leaving 12 bases between them.

The sample holds a few counts of this clone. V gene TRBV5-4 combines with J gene TRBJ2-5; 9 nucleotides align to TRBD1. With V trimmed by 4 bases and J by 4 bases, 8 bases remained unmatched. CDR1 is SGHNT, CDR2 YYREEE, per germline (reference sequence). The CDR3 consists of 15 residues. CDR3: CASSRGDRDRETQYF. CDR3 sequence (DNA): TGTGCCAGCAGCCGCGGGGACAGGGATCGAGAGACCCAGTACTTC. Together with reference TRBV5-4 and TRBJ2-5, the CDR3 gives the full variable domain: ETGVTQSPTHLIKTRGQQVTLRCSSQSGHNTVSWYQQALGQGPQFIFQYYREEENGRGNFPPRFSGLQFPNYSSELNVNALELDDSALYLCASSRGDRDRETQYFGPGTRLLVL.

The J gene is TRBJ2-4, the V gene TRBV6-1, with D possibly TRBD2 on 6 matching bases. Deletions cut 1 base from V and 9 bases from J, with 7 bases between. Germline CDR1 is MNHNS and CDR2 is SASEGT. The CDR3 has 12 residues. CDR3 protein: CASSEGEVIQYF. The DNA for the CDR3 is TGTGCCAGCAGTGAAGGGGAGGTCATTCAGTACTTC.